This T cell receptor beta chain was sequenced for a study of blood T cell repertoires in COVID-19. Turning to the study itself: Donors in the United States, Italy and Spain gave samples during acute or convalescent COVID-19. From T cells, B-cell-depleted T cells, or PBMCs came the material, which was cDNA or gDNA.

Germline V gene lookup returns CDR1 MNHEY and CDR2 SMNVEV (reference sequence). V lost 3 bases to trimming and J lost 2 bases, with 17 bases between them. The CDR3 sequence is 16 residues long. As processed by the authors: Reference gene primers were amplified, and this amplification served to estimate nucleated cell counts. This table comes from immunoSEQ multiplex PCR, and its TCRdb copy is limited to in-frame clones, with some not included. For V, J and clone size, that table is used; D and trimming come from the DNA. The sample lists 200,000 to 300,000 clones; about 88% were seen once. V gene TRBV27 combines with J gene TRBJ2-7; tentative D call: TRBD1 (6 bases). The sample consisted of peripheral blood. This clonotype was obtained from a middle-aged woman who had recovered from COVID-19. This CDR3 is CASSFVLTGGAYEQYF. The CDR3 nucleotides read TGTGCCAGCAGTTTTGTTTTGACAGGAGGCGCCTACGAGCAGTACTTC.